This passage covers 20 T cell receptor beta chains from one sample sequenced in a study of identical twins. TCRdb re-derived calls from the 5' RACE reads in MiXCR, one entry per CDR3 protein. The repertoire holds 240,000 or so distinct CDR3 sequences, approximately 11% seen once, with roughly 4.2% in the top ten. These data are also associated with another study on yellow fever vaccine responses in identical twins.

Sample: memory (CD45RO+) T cells sorted from blood. The receptor source for this set is a woman under 30 in good health.

This clonotype has a single count. The V call is TRBV27, the J call TRBJ2-7; 14 bases align to TRBD2. The CDR3 sequence is 18 residues long. CDR1 is MNHEY and CDR2 is SMNVEV in the germline V gene (reference sequence). The junction had 14 bases not matched to a gene; V was cut back by 7 bases and J by 3 bases. CDR3 sequence reads: CASTPVVGLAGVRYEQYF. The CDR3 DNA reads as TGTGCCAGCACCCCCGTGGTGGGACTAGCGGGGGTTCGCTACGAGCAGTACTTC.

The chain uses TRBV20-1 and TRBJ2-4; D is undetermined. Per the germline V gene, CDR1 is DFQATT and CDR2 is SNEGSKA (reference sequence). Trimming cost V 1 base and J 0 bases, with 10 bases left between them. This CDR3 has 15 residues. CDR3 region: CSARAGNLAKNIQYF. The CDR3 bases are TGCAGTGCTAGAGCCGGAAACCTAGCCAAAAACATTCAGTACTTC.

The genes are TRBV12-3 or TRBV12-4 and TRBJ2-3; no reliable D call. V lost 4 bases and J lost 0, with 8 bases in between. The CDR3 sequence is 14 residues long. As DNA, the CDR3 is TGTGCCAGCAGTTCTTGGCCGAGCACAGATACGCAGTATTTT. Translated, it gives CASSSWPSTDTQYF.

This clonotype was counted ten times or more. For the CDR3, the DNA is TGTGCCAGCAGCGTAGAAGGGCTGTACAATGAGCAGTTCTTC. Translated, it gives CASSVEGLYNEQFF. The chain carries TRBV9 and TRBJ2-1, with D hard to call. The ends were cut back, 0 bases at V and 4 bases at J, with 8 bases in the middle. The CDR3 length is 14 residues. The germline V gene has CDR1 SGDLS and CDR2 YYNGEE.

This clonotype is medium-sized by share. The chain combines TRBV3-1 with TRBJ2-7, with no clear D. From germline, CDR1 is LGHDT and CDR2 YNNKEL (reference sequence). The CDR3 is made up of 13 amino acids. V dropped 2 bases and J dropped 2 bases, with 7 bases sitting between them. The CDR3 nucleotides read TGTGCCAGCAGCCAACGAGAAGCCTACGAGCAGTACTTC. This translates into CASSQREAYEQYF.

This clonotype was detected many times. At one of its ends the junction is not consistent with the germline gene, which may arise from a read error. CDR3 bases: TGCAGTGCTAGAAAGGTAGCGTCGATCTTC. Translating it yields CSARKVASIF. The chain joins TRBV20-1 to TRBJ2-1; D possibly corresponds to TRBD2 (5 bases). Germline CDR1 is DFQATT and CDR2 is SNEGSKA (reference sequence). This CDR3 has 10 residues.

This chain joins TRBV3-1 and TRBJ2-6, with D tentatively TRBD1 (6 bases). Germline CDR1 and CDR2: LGHDT and YNNKEL (reference sequence). The CDR3 extends over 17 amino acids. V lost 3 bases to trimming and J lost 6 bases, with 18 bases between them. The CDR3 sequence: CASSQEFSGAEANVLTF. CDR3 DNA sequence: TGTGCCAGCAGCCAGGAGTTCTCAGGGGCAGAGGCCAACGTCCTGACTTTC.

This clonotype was picked up a small number of times. The rearrangement joins TRBV25-1 to TRBJ1-4; 9 nucleotides match TRBD1. This CDR3 region has 15 residues. The V segment lost 4 bases and the J segment 8 bases; nucleotides outside the gene matches: 8. In germline, CDR1 is MGHDK, CDR2 SYGVNS. CDR3 amino acids: CASSGRQGEGEKLFF. For the CDR3, the DNA is TGTGCCAGCAGTGGCCGACAGGGGGAGGGCGAAAAACTGTTTTTT.

This clonotype was recorded at least ten times. The V and J genes are TRBV5-5 and TRBJ2-1, with D possibly being TRBD1 (5 bases). V lost 4 bases to trimming and J lost 7 bases, with 12 bases between them. CDR1 and CDR2 (germline): SGHKS, YYEKEE (reference sequence). The CDR3 runs 13 residues. CDR3 DNA: TGTGCCAGCAGCGTTATACAGGAGAATGAGCAGTTCTTC. Translated, it gives CASSVIQENEQFF.

The chain combines TRBV9 with TRBJ2-3, with a possible D match to TRBD2 (5 bases). The V gene's germline CDR1 is SGDLS and CDR2 YYNGEE. V lost 3 bases and J 1 base, leaving 9 bases between the germline ends. The CDR3 spans 14 residues. The DNA of the CDR3 is TGTGCCAGCAGCGCTGGACTCGGCACAGATACGCAGTATTTT. This gives the protein CASSAGLGTDTQYF.

This clonotype turned up a few times. The chain has TRBV15 and TRBJ2-2, with a weak D call TRBD1 (6 bases). CDR3 length equals 17 residues. CDR1 and CDR2 (germline): LNHNV, YYDKDF (reference sequence). V lost 0 bases to trimming and J lost 1 base, with 12 bases between them. This CDR3 reads CATSRERETGNTGELFF. CDR3 bases: TGTGCCACCAGCAGAGAGAGGGAGACAGGGAACACCGGGGAGCTGTTTTTT.

This rearrangement joins TRBV5-6 to TRBJ2-2, with 8 nucleotides matching TRBD2. CDR1 SGHDT and CDR2 YYEEEE come from the germline V gene. Unmatched junction bases numbered 5, after V lost 3 bases and J lost 1 base. CDR3 length: 16 amino acids. In DNA, the CDR3 is TGTGCCAGCAGCTCTTTAGCGGGATTGAACACCGGGGAGCTGTTTTTT. The encoded protein is CASSSLAGLNTGELFF.

The chain couples TRBV6-5 to TRBJ1-2, with 10 bases aligning to TRBD1. Trimming took 0 bases from V and 0 from J; bases not matched to a gene: 1. The germline gives CDR1 MNHEY, CDR2 SVGAGI. This CDR3 region has 16 residues. The CDR3 here is CASSYSGQGANYGYTF. CDR3 nucleotide sequence: TGTGCCAGCAGTTACTCTGGACAGGGGGCTAACTATGGCTACACCTTC.

This clonotype was seen a few times. This chain links TRBV29-1 with TRBJ2-7; tentatively, D is TRBD2 (9 bases). Per the germline V gene, CDR1 is SQVTM and CDR2 is ANQGSEA. The CDR3 is made up of 16 amino acids. V gave up 5 bases and J gave up 3 bases, with 23 bases separating them. The CDR3 bases are TGCAGCGTTCAGGGGGCGGTAGCGGGAGTCAGCTACGAGCAGTACTTC. Its protein product is CSVQGAVAGVSYEQYF.

This clonotype was found many times. The chain recombines TRBV12-3 or TRBV12-4 with TRBJ2-1, with 14 bases lining up with TRBD2. The CDR3 loop spans 15 amino acids. The junction had 7 bases not matched to a gene; V was cut back by 6 bases and J by 9 bases. The CDR3 here is CASRWGLAGAGEQFF. The DNA of the CDR3 is TGTGCCAGCAGGTGGGGACTAGCGGGAGCCGGTGAGCAGTTCTTC.

The J gene is TRBJ2-6, the V gene TRBV2, with D possibly being TRBD1 (5 bases). Germline CDR1 and CDR2: SNHLY and FYNNEI. This CDR3 comprises 14 residues. Trimming pared 4 bases from V and 2 bases from J, leaving 6 bases between. The CDR3 reads CASSARAGANVLTF. CDR3 nucleotides: TGTGCCAGCAGTGCCAGGGCTGGGGCCAACGTCCTGACTTTC. The variable domain in full, with the rest retrieved from reference TRBV2 and TRBJ2-6, is EPEVTQTPSHQVTQMGQEVILRCVPISNHLYFYWYRQILGQKVEFLVSFYNNEISEKSEIFDDQFSVERPDGSNFTLKIRSTKLEDSAMYFCASSARAGANVLTFGAGSRLTVL.

The chain uses TRBV5-1 and TRBJ2-2; D is possibly TRBD1 or TRBD2 (5 bases each). This CDR3 spans 15 amino acids. Germline lookup yields CDR1 SGHRS and CDR2 YFSETQ. V lost 4 bases to trimming and J lost 0 bases, with 10 bases between them. CDR3 in amino acids: CASSRGPSNTGELFF. The DNA of the CDR3 is TGCGCCAGCAGCCGGGGACCTTCGAACACCGGGGAGCTGTTTTTT. Complete variable domain (other parts from reference TRBV5-1 and TRBJ2-2): KAGVTQTPRYLIKTRGQQVTLSCSPISGHRSVSWYQQTPGQGLQFLFEYFSETQRNKGNFPGRFSGRQFSNSRSEMNVSTLELGDSALYLCASSRGPSNTGELFFGEGSRLTVL.

This clonotype was counted at least ten times. In DNA form, the CDR3 reads TGTGCCAGCATTCGGACAGGGAACACTGAAGCTTTCTTT. Residues: CASIRTGNTEAFF. This chain joins TRBV2 and TRBJ1-1; 7 nucleotides match TRBD1. CDR1 SNHLY and CDR2 FYNNEI come from the germline V gene. The trim removed 7 bases at V and 1 base at J, leaving 3 bases unmatched. The CDR3 is made up of 13 amino acids.

This clonotype was seen more than once but under ten times. V gene TRBV5-1 combines with J gene TRBJ2-2; TRBD2 agrees at 7 bases. From germline, CDR1 is SGHRS and CDR2 YFSETQ. V dropped 1 base and J dropped 3; count of bases not matched to a gene: 6. This CDR3 has 16 amino acids. The CDR3 coding sequence is TGCGCCAGCAGCTTGAGGGAGGGGATTTACACCGGGGAGCTGTTTTTT. Its protein is CASSLREGIYTGELFF.

Only a few counts were recorded for this clonotype. V gene TRBV18 combines with J gene TRBJ2-5; 8 bases match TRBD1. CDR3 length equals 15 residues. J gave up 0 bases and V 4 bases, and 4 bases lay outside the gene matches. Germline CDR1 is KGHSH and CDR2 is LQKENI. The CDR3 spells CASSRDRTHQETQYF. In DNA, the CDR3 is TGTGCCAGCTCACGGGACAGGACACACCAAGAGACCCAGTACTTC.